Listed below are T cell receptor beta chains from one sample, sequenced in a study of T-cell reconstitution after alpha-beta-depleted transplantation in children. Each CDR3 protein gets one entry after TCRdb re-called the PCR reads with MiXCR. Among about 500,000 distinct CDR3 sequences, approximately 32% were seen once, and the ten largest hold 2% to 2.5%. This specimen was PBMCs from the stem cell graft donor, taken from the stem cell graft. The source of these receptors is a human donor who donated a stem cell graft to a child with aplastic anemia. Both conserved end residues are part of each CDR3. D genes are given only for firm matches. The listing skips clone size in some rows; elsewhere it reads once, few, many or a size class.

clone_size j_call v_call d_call cdr3_nt cdr3_aa
NA TRBJ2-1 TRBV12-3/TRBV12-4 NA TGTGCCAGCAGTTTAGAATCTTATAACAATGAGCAGTTCTTC CASSLESYNNEQFF
few TRBJ1-5 TRBV6-2/TRBV6-3 TRBD1 TGTGCCAGCAGTTCGTTCACAGGGGGAAATCAGCCCCAGCATTTT CASSSFTGGNQPQHF
NA TRBJ1-1 TRBV5-4 TRBD1 TGTGCCAGCAGCTTTCTAAATCAGGGGGCCTACACTGAAGCTTTCTTT CASSFLNQGAYTEAFF
few TRBJ2-5 TRBV12-3/TRBV12-4 NA TGTGCCAGCAGCCACACCCTCCCGGAGGAGACCCAGTACTTC CASSHTLPEETQYF
NA TRBJ1-1 TRBV18 NA TGTGCCAGCTCACGCGAAATGATAGGCATGAACACTGAAGCTTTCTTT CASSREMIGMNTEAFF
NA TRBJ1-2 TRBV3-1 NA TGTGCCAGCAGCTCCCGGGCGACAGATGACCCTTATGGCTACACCTTC CASSSRATDDPYGYTF
NA TRBJ2-1 TRBV29-1 NA TGCAGCGTAGACTTAACCGTAGCGAATGAGCAGTTCTTC CSVDLTVANEQFF
few TRBJ1-2 TRBV29-1 NA TGCAGCGGGTATGGCAGGGAGAGGGATGGCTACACCTTC CSGYGRERDGYTF
few TRBJ2-1 TRBV7-2 TRBD2 TGTGCCAGCACCCTAAGCGGGAGCTCCTACAATGAGCAGTTCTTC CASTLSGSSYNEQFF
NA TRBJ1-1 TRBV7-9 NA TGTGCCAGCACCTCCCAGACGGGGGGAAAACGCACTGAAGCTTTCTTT CASTSQTGGKRTEAFF
NA TRBJ1-2 TRBV29-1 NA TGCAGCGTTGAAGATCGGGGAAAAAACTATGGCTACACCTTC CSVEDRGKNYGYTF
few TRBJ2-1 TRBV6-5 TRBD2 TGTGCCAGCAGTTATGAGGGACTAAAGGCGTACAATGAGCAGTTCTTC CASSYEGLKAYNEQFF
NA TRBJ2-3 TRBV7-2 TRBD2 TGTGCCAGCAGCCTTAGCGGGAGAGAGTCAGATACGCAGTATTTT CASSLSGRESDTQYF
few TRBJ2-1 TRBV6-5 TRBD2 TGTGCCAGCAGTTCCCTCACCTCGACTAGCGGGATGTACAATGAGCAGTTCTTC CASSSLTSTSGMYNEQFF
NA TRBJ2-1 TRBV7-3 NA TGTGCCAGCAGCACTACCTGGTCGGATGAGCAGTTCTTC CASSTTWSDEQFF
few TRBJ1-2 TRBV4-3 TRBD1 TGCGCCAGCAGCCCGGCGACAACAGGGGGTAGAGGCTACACCTTC CASSPATTGGRGYTF
NA TRBJ2-1 TRBV19 TRBD2 TGTGCCAGTAGTATGGTGTTAGCGGGAGGGACGGGGGAGCAGTTCTTC CASSMVLAGGTGEQFF
few TRBJ2-1 TRBV7-2 TRBD2 TGTGCCAGCAGAGCGGGACTAGATCTCCACAATGAGCAGTTCTTC CASRAGLDLHNEQFF
many TRBJ2-2 TRBV20-1 NA TGCAGTGCTAGAACGGCCGGGGAGCTGTTTTTT CSARTAGELFF
few TRBJ1-1 TRBV20-1 NA TGCAGTGCGTATCCGGGGGGTTTCCGAACTGAAGCTTTCTTT CSAYPGGFRTEAFF
NA TRBJ1-1 TRBV27 NA TGTGCCAGCAGTGCCGTTACGAACACTGAAGCTTTCTTT CASSAVTNTEAFF
NA TRBJ2-3 TRBV10-3 NA TGTGCCATCAGTGAAGGGGGAGGCCGGGATACGCAGTATTTT CAISEGGGRDTQYF